Shown below are 17 T cell receptor beta chains from a single sample sequenced in a study of blood T cell repertoires in COVID-19. TCRdb's copy holds only in-frame clones and misses some; the assay was immunoSEQ multiplex PCR. The sample includes around 450,000 clones, 90% seen only once; the top ten take around 0.6%. The sequencing input was PBMCs or T cells enriched from blood (not recorded which). Receptor source: a man aged 18 to 29 who had recovered from COVID-19.

V gene TRBV13 combines with J gene TRBJ2-7; D gene ambiguous. The germline V and J ends were trimmed by 0 bases and 5 bases, with 8 bases remaining between them. The germline CDR1 and CDR2 sequences are PRHDT and FYEKMQ (reference sequence). This CDR3 has 13 residues. The CDR3, as DNA: TGTGCCAGCAGCTTAGGTGCTACTAACGAGCAGTACTTC. This sequence encodes CASSLGATNEQYF.

The rearrangement links TRBV25-1 to TRBJ2-7; TRBD1 is a possible D gene (5 bases). Germline assignment: CDR1 MGHDK and CDR2 SYGVNS. The V and J ends lost 3 bases and 0 bases respectively, with 12 bases between them. The CDR3 is made up of 15 amino acids. The CDR3 spells CASSDARAPSYEQYF. In DNA, the CDR3 is TGTGCCAGCAGTGACGCCAGGGCCCCCTCCTACGAGCAGTACTTC.

The CDR3 DNA is TGTGCCAGCAGCCAGATGTTTGACAGGGGGCTTGGGGAAAAACTGTTTTTT. Translated: CASSQMFDRGLGEKLFF. The chain has TRBV3-1 (or the pseudogene TRBV3-2) and TRBJ1-4; TRBD1 matches 10 bases. This CDR3 is built from 17 residues. V lost 3 bases and J lost 8; bases outside the gene matches: 12. Germline CDR1 reads LGHDT; CDR2 reads YNNKEL (reference sequence).

The chain recombines TRBV2 with TRBJ1-2; 8 positions agree with TRBD1. V was clipped by 6 bases and J by 0 bases; unmatched bases: 6. There are 15 residues in the CDR3. The germline V gene has CDR1 SNHLY and CDR2 FYNNEI. In nucleotides, the CDR3 is TGTGCCAGCAGCACAGGGGGGATGTCTAACTATGGCTACACCTTC. Its translation: CASSTGGMSNYGYTF.

The chain couples TRBV6-5 to TRBJ1-1; D gene uncertain. Trimming shortened V by 6 bases and J by 3 bases, and 11 bases separated the two germline ends. Germline CDR1 reads MNHEY; CDR2 reads SVGAGI. CDR3 length: 13 amino acids. CDR3: CASRNRGDTEAFF. DNA of the CDR3: TGTGCCAGCAGAAACCGAGGAGACACTGAAGCTTTCTTT.

The chain joins TRBV29-1 to TRBJ1-1, with D maybe TRBD1 (6 bases). CDR1 and CDR2 (germline): SQVTM, ANQGSEA. The germline V and J ends were trimmed by 3 bases and 2 bases, with 16 bases remaining between them. The CDR3 covers 15 residues. As DNA, the CDR3 is TGCAGCGTTGATGATGGGGACATGGTTAACACTGAAGCTTTCTTT. Protein sequence: CSVDDGDMVNTEAFF.

The rearrangement uses TRBV12-3 or TRBV12-4 and TRBJ1-1, with no clear D. This CDR3 contains 11 residues. V was clipped by 6 bases and J by 7 bases, with 9 bases between them. In DNA, the CDR3 is TGTGCCAGCAGGGGCATAGGTGAAGCTTTCTTT. Amino acid sequence: CASRGIGEAFF.

The chain uses TRBV10-1 and TRBJ2-2; D might be TRBD2 (7 bases). This CDR3 contains 16 residues. V lost 0 bases to trimming and J lost 2 bases, with 10 bases between them. CDR1 and CDR2 (germline): WNHNN, SYGVQD (reference sequence). CDR3 amino acids: CASSESRGPNTGELFF. The CDR3 DNA follows: TGCGCCAGCAGTGAGTCGCGGGGGCCCAACACCGGGGAGCTGTTTTTT.

This chain links TRBV19 with TRBJ1-4, with D possibly matching TRBD1 (6 bases). The length of the CDR3 is 15 residues. Germline V gene lookup returns CDR1 LNHDA and CDR2 SQIVND (reference sequence). Deletions cut 4 bases from V and 5 bases from J, with 14 bases between. The CDR3 reads CASSTTGTKNEKLFF. The CDR3 DNA follows: TGTGCCAGTAGTACTACCGGGACAAAGAATGAAAAACTGTTTTTT.

V and J are TRBV19 and TRBJ1-2; 7 bases agree with TRBD1. V lost 3 bases, J lost 6 bases, and 10 bases stayed unmatched. Germline V gene sequence: CDR1 LNHDA, CDR2 SQIVND (reference sequence). The CDR3 runs 15 residues. The CDR3 sequence is CASSMARQGLNGYTF. As DNA, the CDR3 is TGTGCCAGTAGTATGGCACGACAGGGTTTGAATGGCTACACCTTC.

The CDR3 reads CASSLQRENTEAFF. CDR3 coding DNA: TGTGCCAGCAGCTTGCAGAGGGAGAACACTGAAGCTTTCTTT. This chain connects TRBV5-4 to TRBJ1-1; D call uncertain. This CDR3 comprises 14 residues. Germline CDR1 SGHNT, CDR2 YYREEE (reference sequence). The germline V and J ends were trimmed by 1 base and 1 base, with 8 bases remaining between them.

The chain joins TRBV7-9 to TRBJ2-5; D is possibly TRBD2 (5 bases). CDR1 and CDR2 (germline): SEHNR, FQNEAQ (reference sequence). V gave up 1 base and J gave up 3 bases, with 15 bases separating them. This CDR3 is built from 16 residues. The CDR3 region is CASSLDGLSGEETQYF. The CDR3 nucleotides read TGTGCCAGCAGCTTAGACGGCTTGTCCGGGGAAGAGACCCAGTACTTC.

The chain recombines TRBV6-5 with TRBJ2-2, with D maybe TRBD2 (5 bases). The germline V gene encodes CDR1 MNHEY and CDR2 SVGAGI. This CDR3 has 12 amino acids. Trimming shortened V by 6 bases and J by 7 bases, and 9 bases separated the two germline ends. The CDR3 sequence is CASRLGIGELFF. DNA of the CDR3: TGTGCCAGCAGACTCGGGATCGGGGAGCTGTTTTTT.

V and J are TRBV28 and TRBJ2-7; a possible D gene is TRBD1 (5 bases). CDR3 length equals 17 residues. Germline CDR1 is MDHEN and CDR2 is SYDVKM. Trimming removed 3 bases from V and 1 base from J, with 19 bases in between. The CDR3 region has the DNA TGTGCCAGCAGTTTCGTATCTACCCGACAGAGATCCTACGAGCAGTACTTC. Amino acid sequence: CASSFVSTRQRSYEQYF. The full variable domain, completed using reference TRBV28 and TRBJ2-7, is DVKVTQSSRYLVKRTGEKVFLECVQDMDHENMFWYRQDPGLGLRLIYFSYDVKMKEKGDIPEGYSVSREKKERFSLILESASTNQTSMYLCASSFVSTRQRSYEQYFGPGTRLTVT.

This clone was seen at least ten times. The chain uses TRBV6-6 and TRBJ2-1; 14 bases line up with TRBD2. Germline V gene sequence: CDR1 MNHNY, CDR2 SVGAGI (reference sequence). This CDR3 has 18 residues. J was trimmed by 6 bases and V by 5 bases; bases with no gene match: 12. This CDR3 is CASSLARTSGRTSNEQFF. The CDR3 DNA is TGTGCCAGCAGTCTAGCGAGGACTAGCGGGAGGACGAGCAATGAGCAGTTCTTC.

This rearrangement joins TRBV5-1 to TRBJ1-3; 7 nucleotides align to TRBD1. This CDR3 spans 17 amino acids. CDR1 and CDR2 (germline): SGHRS, YFSETQ. V lost 1 base, J lost 0 bases, and 7 bases stayed unmatched. In DNA, the CDR3 is TGCGCCAGCAGCTTGAGGACAGGTCCAAGCTCTGGAAACACCATATATTTT. Its protein product is CASSLRTGPSSGNTIYF.

This chain connects TRBV19 to TRBJ1-2, with D possibly matching TRBD1 (6 bases). Trimming took off 5 bases at V and 7 bases at J, with 14 bases between the two ends. Germline assignment: CDR1 LNHDA and CDR2 SQIVND (reference sequence). The CDR3 is made up of 13 amino acids. The CDR3 coding sequence is TGTGCCAGTAGTGGGACACTCGAGGCTGGCTACACCTTC. Translation: CASSGTLEAGYTF.